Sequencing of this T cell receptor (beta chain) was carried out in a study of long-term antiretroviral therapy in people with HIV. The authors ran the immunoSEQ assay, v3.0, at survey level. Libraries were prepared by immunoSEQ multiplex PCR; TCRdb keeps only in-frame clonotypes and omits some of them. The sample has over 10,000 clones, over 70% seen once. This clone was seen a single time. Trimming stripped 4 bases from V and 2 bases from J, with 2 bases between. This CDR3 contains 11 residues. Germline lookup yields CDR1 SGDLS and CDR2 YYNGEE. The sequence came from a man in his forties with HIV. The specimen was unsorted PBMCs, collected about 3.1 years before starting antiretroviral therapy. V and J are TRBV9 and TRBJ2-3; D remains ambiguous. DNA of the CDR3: TGTGCCAGCAGCAACACAGATACGCAGTATTTT. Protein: CASSNTDTQYF.